This section outlines one T cell receptor (beta chain) sequence together with its context. Its antigen target is currently unknown. One base away there is no much larger clone; base qualities are not given. This specimen's time point label, per the study, means: week 23, last vaccination. A 20-mer mutant IDH1 peptide at 300 micrograms in Montanide made up each vaccine dose, which was injected subcutaneously together with topical imiquimod. Donors had newly diagnosed WHO grade 3 or 4 IDH1-mutant astrocytomas with loss of nuclear ATRX. The samples were drawn from NOA16, a multicentre, single-arm, open-label phase I trial in Germany that tested a mutant IDH1 peptide vaccine in humans for the first time. Genomic DNA for TCRB sequencing was isolated from EDTA blood with the DNeasy Blood and Tissue Kit. The library was generated by the immunoSEQ multiplex PCR assay. Following the manufacturer's protocol, the hsTCRB Kit was used to amplify rearranged TCR beta chain sequences. TCRB libraries were sequenced on an Illumina MiSeq. As for the original processing: The proprietary platform of the kit vendor was used for demultiplexing, trimming and gene mapping. TCRdb re-hosts the immuneACCESS table, in-frame sequences only. Its copies lack some clones; in the studies checked, an unresolved V gene accounts for under half of them, and the cause for the rest is not known. For V, J and clone size, that table is used; D and trimming come from the DNA. The sample table lists fewer than 35,000 clones, roughly 90% of them with a count of one. About 2.3% of the sample goes to the ten largest clones.

The data belong to a study of a mutant IDH1 vaccine in newly diagnosed glioma (dated by TCRdb to the early 2020s). Regarding the research as a whole: Across visits V03 through V10, patients got a total of eight vaccinations, given in weeks 1, 3, 5, 7, 11, 15, 19 and 23. Before enrollment, most patients had been given radiochemotherapy with temozolomide as standard therapy, while the rest had received either radiotherapy alone or temozolomide alone. Vaccination started 4-6 weeks after radiotherapy alone, or was given together with temozolomide cycles in the groups whose treatment included chemotherapy. Longitudinal TCRB deep sequencing was done for 25 treated patients, wherever samples were available for exploratory analyses. Peripheral blood was drawn at six visits: V03 (baseline), V05, V07, V10, V12 and V13. Of the roughly 30 treated patients, 62.5% were male and around 38% were female, and a mean age of roughly 40 years was recorded.

Study-wide findings and limitations: The authors stated that sample limitations prevented analyses of patient blood samples from being reproduced. Changes in the top peripheral T cell clonotypes picked up by TCRB sequencing did not appear to be linked to pseudoprogression. Immune responses induced by the vaccine were seen in roughly 95% of patients across multiple MHC alleles. Selection of PBMC samples for TCRB deep sequencing was based on availability.

Including the terminal cysteine and phenylalanine, the CDR3 comprises 14 residues. The only DNA kept is the CDR3, 42 bases in frame from the first base. The V end loses 2 bases and the J end loses 3 bases, and a stretch of 11 bases separates them. The germline V gene supplies CDR1 SGHRS and CDR2 YFSETQ. This sequence originates from a man aged 35 to 55 with glioma. The chain joins TRBV5-1 to TRBJ1-2; no D segment can be confidently identified. Sequenced material: PBMCs, taken from a glioma patient whose treatment included an IDH1 peptide vaccine. The sequenced DNA: TGCGCCAGCAGCTTCTTCAGGATCGACTATGGCTACACCTTC. It specifies CASSFFRIDYGYTF.